This passage covers 11 T cell receptor beta chains from one sample sequenced in a study of blood T cell repertoires in COVID-19. The table came from immunoSEQ multiplex PCR; TCRdb's copy has only in-frame clones and leaves some out. The repertoire holds about 250,000 clones, about 87% seen once, with 2.5% to 3.5% in the top ten. The source material was PBMCs or T cells enriched from blood (not recorded which). These receptors all stem from a woman in her 50s who had recovered from COVID-19.

V usage is TRBV9 and J usage is TRBJ2-3; 13 bases agree with TRBD2. CDR3 length: 16 residues. After removal of 0 bases from V and 8 bases from J, the junction contained 6 bases not matched to a gene. Germline loops: CDR1 SGDLS, CDR2 YYNGEE. CDR3 coding DNA: TGTGCCAGCAGCGTAGAACTAGCGGGAGGGAGGGGTACGCAGTATTTT. Translation gives CASSVELAGGRGTQYF.

CDR3 coding DNA: TGCGCCAGCAGCTTGGCCGCGGGGGGACTTCAAGAGACCCAGTACTTC. This gives the protein CASSLAAGGLQETQYF. The V and J genes are TRBV5-1 and TRBJ2-5; TRBD2 matches 8 bases. The germline V gene encodes CDR1 SGHRS and CDR2 YFSETQ. The CDR3 extends over 16 amino acids. J lost 2 bases, V lost 0 bases, and 6 bases had no gene match.

This chain joins TRBV7-6 and TRBJ1-6; no definite D call. V dropped 1 base and J dropped 0 bases, with 7 bases sitting between them. There are 16 residues in the CDR3. Germline values: CDR1 SGHVS, CDR2 FNYEAQ. The CDR3 loop reads CASSLDAGSYNSPLHF. The CDR3 DNA reads as TGTGCCAGCAGCTTAGACGCGGGCTCCTATAATTCACCCCTCCACTTT.

This chain links TRBV28 with TRBJ1-3; possibly TRBD1 for D (5 bases). In germline, CDR1 is MDHEN, CDR2 SYDVKM. This CDR3 spans 16 amino acids. Trimming shortened V by 2 bases and J by 2 bases, and 13 bases separated the two germline ends. CDR3 amino acids: CASSLLGGYTGNTIYF. For the CDR3, the DNA is TGTGCCAGCAGTTTACTCGGGGGTTACACTGGAAACACCATATATTTT.

The V and J genes are TRBV7-9 and TRBJ1-4; 12 bases are a match to TRBD1. The CDR3 has 18 residues. Germline CDR1 SEHNR, CDR2 FQNEAQ (reference sequence). With 2 bases clipped from V and 7 bases from J, the junction kept 11 bases outside the gene matches. The CDR3 DNA follows: TGTGCCAGCAGCTTAACCGGGACAGGGGGCGTCCGGGTTGAAAAACTGTTTTTT. Its protein product is CASSLTGTGGVRVEKLFF.

The CDR3 DNA reads TGCAGCGTTGGTCAGCAAGGAGGAGGCGGCTATGGCTACACCTTC. This encodes CSVGQQGGGGYGYTF. The chain combines TRBV29-1 with TRBJ1-2; the D is unclear. V lost 4 bases and J 4 bases, leaving 19 bases between the germline ends. Looked up from germline, CDR1 is SQVTM and CDR2 is ANQGSEA. This CDR3 has 15 residues.

V gene TRBV28 combines with J gene TRBJ1-4; 9 bases fit TRBD1. The CDR3 covers 16 residues. The junction had 17 bases not matched to a gene; V was cut back by 8 bases and J by 10 bases. Germline V gene sequence: CDR1 MDHEN, CDR2 SYDVKM. In DNA form, the CDR3 reads TGTGCCAGCCATGACAGGGGGATTGATCTGAACGGAAAACTGTTTTTT. The encoded protein is CASHDRGIDLNGKLFF.

The gene calls are TRBV28 and TRBJ2-3, with 9 bases fitting TRBD2. V shed 5 bases, J shed 2 bases, and the junction held 5 bases outside the gene matches. The germline gives CDR1 MDHEN, CDR2 SYDVKM. CDR3 length: 15 residues. The CDR3 loop is CASSLLAGNTDTQYF. The DNA for the CDR3 is TGTGCCAGCAGTCTCCTAGCGGGGAACACAGATACGCAGTATTTT.

The chain joins TRBV6-5 to TRBJ1-1; a weak D match, TRBD1 (6 bases). Germline CDR1 and CDR2: MNHEY and SVGAGI. This CDR3 contains 15 residues. Trimming left V 7 bases short and J 0 bases short, with 15 bases between. The CDR3 region is CASTLTGHLNTEAFF. The DNA for the CDR3 is TGTGCCAGCACCTTGACAGGCCACTTGAACACTGAAGCTTTCTTT.

The chain has TRBV28 and TRBJ2-7, with TRBD1 identical over 11 bases. Germline V gene sequence: CDR1 MDHEN, CDR2 SYDVKM. V dropped 7 bases and J dropped 6; count of bases not matched to a gene: 8. The CDR3 covers 14 residues. The CDR3, as DNA: TGTGCCAGCAACGTAGGGACAGGGGGTCGCGAGCAGTACTTC. As protein: CASNVGTGGREQYF.

The chain combines TRBV6-1 with TRBJ1-5; possible D gene TRBD1, 5 bases. The CDR3 totals 14 residues. V was cut by 3 bases and J by 6 bases, with 12 bases left in between. The germline V gene has CDR1 MNHNS and CDR2 SASEGT. CDR3 sequence: CASSDAGGTQPQHF. The CDR3 DNA is TGTGCCAGCAGTGACGCCGGAGGGACTCAGCCCCAGCATTTT.